A selection of T cell receptor beta chains follows, all from one sample in a study of cytomegalovirus exposure and HLA in healthy donors. TCRdb's table, derived via immunoSEQ multiplex PCR, lists solely in-frame clones and lacks some. The sample includes fewer than 250,000 clones, about 69% of them seen just once. Sequences were obtained from PBMCs. These receptors came from a man younger than 45 in good health and CMV-seropositive. CDR3s include the opening cysteine and the closing phenylalanine or tryptophan. The order of the fields is V gene, clone size, D gene, J gene, CDR3 protein, CDR3 DNA. D genes are given only for firm matches. Clone size is shown for a subset of rows, as once, few, many or a class of expanded clone.

V: TRBV15; size: few; D: .; J: TRBJ1-5; CDR3: CATSRDTGETGGQPQHF; DNA: TGTGCCACCAGCAGAGATACGGGTGAGACCGGAGGGCAGCCCCAGCATTTT
V: TRBV6-6; size: .; D: .; J: TRBJ2-3; CDR3: CACNPAGDTQYF; DNA: TGTGCCTGCAACCCCGCGGGGGATACGCAGTATTTT
V: TRBV7-3; size: .; D: TRBD2; J: TRBJ2-7; CDR3: CASRLDVSGSPEQYF; DNA: TGTGCCAGCAGGTTGGATGTTAGCGGGAGTCCCGAGCAGTACTTC
V: TRBV28; size: .; D: TRBD1; J: TRBJ2-7; CDR3: CASRLGQSYEQYF; DNA: TGTGCCAGCAGACTGGGACAGTCCTACGAGCAGTACTTC
V: TRBV9; size: .; D: .; J: TRBJ2-3; CDR3: CASSVGGSTDTQYF; DNA: TGTGCCAGCAGCGTAGGCGGGAGCACAGATACGCAGTATTTT
V: TRBV19; size: .; D: .; J: TRBJ1-1; CDR3: CASFPRGSRTEAFF; DNA: TGTGCCAGTTTCCCCCGGGGGAGTCGCACTGAAGCTTTCTTT
V: TRBV9; size: .; D: TRBD2; J: TRBJ2-3; CDR3: CASSDPLAGGEDTQYF; DNA: TGTGCCAGCAGCGACCCACTAGCGGGAGGGGAGGATACGCAGTATTTT
V: TRBV28; size: .; D: TRBD1; J: TRBJ1-1; CDR3: CASTSGTGRTTEAFF; DNA: TGTGCCAGCACCTCTGGGACAGGGAGGACCACTGAAGCTTTCTTT
V: TRBV9; size: .; D: TRBD2; J: TRBJ2-5; CDR3: CASSVGLAGGPETQYF; DNA: TGTGCCAGCAGCGTGGGACTAGCGGGAGGACCAGAGACCCAGTACTTC
V: TRBV7-8; size: .; D: .; J: TRBJ2-7; CDR3: CASSLAWGQGGSYEQYF; DNA: TGTGCCAGCAGCTTAGCGTGGGGGCAGGGGGGCTCCTACGAGCAGTACTTC
V: TRBV6-1; size: .; D: .; J: TRBJ2-7; CDR3: CASGPTGSSYEQYF; DNA: TGTGCCAGCGGACCTACGGGGAGCTCCTACGAGCAGTACTTC
V: TRBV30; size: .; D: TRBD2; J: TRBJ2-7; CDR3: CAWTRPRGAHYEQYF; DNA: TGTGCCTGGACACGCCCGCGGGGGGCCCACTACGAGCAGTACTTC
V: TRBV5-4; size: once; D: TRBD1; J: TRBJ2-1; CDR3: CASSGQGRGRSYNEQFF; DNA: TGTGCCAGCAGCGGACAGGGGAGGGGACGCTCCTACAATGAGCAGTTCTTC
V: TRBV4-1; size: .; D: TRBD1; J: TRBJ1-5; CDR3: CASSHHHRDRVDQPQHF; DNA: TGCGCCAGCAGCCACCACCACCGGGACAGGGTCGATCAGCCCCAGCATTTT
V: TRBV11-1; size: .; D: TRBD1; J: TRBJ1-3; CDR3: CASSLDRVSGNTIYF; DNA: TGTGCCAGCAGCCTGGACAGGGTCTCTGGAAACACCATATATTTT
V: TRBV5-4; size: .; D: .; J: TRBJ1-2; CDR3: CASSSPKNYGYTF; DNA: TGTGCCAGCAGTTCCCCCAAAAACTATGGCTACACCTTC
V: TRBV4-2; size: .; D: .; J: TRBJ1-1; CDR3: CASTKGGSTEAFF; DNA: TGTGCCAGCACTAAGGGGGGGAGCACTGAAGCTTTCTTT
V: TRBV19; size: few; D: TRBD1; J: TRBJ1-2; CDR3: CASSSTGGVGYTF; DNA: TGTGCCAGTAGTTCCACAGGGGGAGTTGGCTACACCTTC
V: TRBV5-6; size: once; D: TRBD2; J: TRBJ2-7; CDR3: CASSGTRGSYEQYF; DNA: TGTGCCAGCAGCGGGACTAGGGGTTCCTACGAGCAGTACTTC
V: TRBV28; size: once; D: TRBD2; J: TRBJ2-7; CDR3: CASSLPVNWTSGSYEQYF; DNA: TGTGCCAGCAGTTTACCCGTTAACTGGACTAGCGGGTCCTACGAGCAGTACTTC
V: TRBV10-2; size: .; D: .; J: TRBJ2-3; CDR3: CASKGGGGDTQYF; DNA: TGCGCCAGCAAAGGAGGGGGGGGCGATACGCAGTATTTT
V: TRBV4-2; size: few; D: .; J: TRBJ2-7; CDR3: CASSQDPSSSYEQYF; DNA: TGTGCCAGCAGCCAAGATCCAAGCTCCTCATACGAGCAGTACTTC
V: TRBV6-5; size: .; D: .; J: TRBJ1-3; CDR3: CASSYRGANTIYF; DNA: TGTGCCAGCAGTTACCGGGGGGCAAACACCATATATTTT
V: TRBV5-4; size: few; D: .; J: TRBJ1-1; CDR3: CASSLGGSAEAFF; DNA: TGTGCCAGCAGCTTGGGCGGGTCGGCTGAAGCTTTCTTT
V: TRBV6-4; size: .; D: TRBD2; J: TRBJ2-1; CDR3: CASSRERGNEQFF; DNA: TGTGCCAGCAGTAGGGAGCGGGGGAATGAGCAGTTCTTC
V: TRBV30; size: .; D: .; J: TRBJ2-7; CDR3: CAWSPPTLGGRQYF; DNA: TGTGCCTGGAGTCCGCCTACGTTAGGAGGTCGACAGTACTTC
V: TRBV7-2; size: few; D: .; J: TRBJ1-4; CDR3: CASSLDMARVGGEKLFF; DNA: TGTGCCAGCAGCTTAGATATGGCCAGGGTGGGAGGTGAAAAACTGTTTTTT
V: TRBV19; size: .; D: TRBD2; J: TRBJ2-2; CDR3: CASSPSYGTSGGNRNTGELFF; DNA: TGTGCCAGTAGTCCGAGTTACGGGACTAGCGGGGGAAATAGGAACACCGGGGAGCTGTTTTTT
V: TRBV27; size: .; D: TRBD2; J: TRBJ2-2; CDR3: CASSAPGGRADLGELFF; DNA: TGTGCCAGCAGCGCACCCGGGGGGAGGGCCGACCTCGGGGAGCTGTTTTTT
V: TRBV5-4; size: .; D: TRBD2; J: TRBJ2-3; CDR3: CASSLGVGGLSDTQYF; DNA: TGTGCCAGCAGCTTGGGAGTGGGAGGGCTATCTGATACGCAGTATTTT
V: TRBV5-5; size: .; D: .; J: TRBJ2-7; CDR3: CASSLSGGAGEQYF; DNA: TGTGCCAGCAGCTTGTCGGGGGGCGCGGGCGAGCAGTACTTC
V: TRBV18; size: once; D: TRBD1; J: TRBJ2-2; CDR3: CASSQTGAGELFF; DNA: TGTGCCAGCTCACAAACAGGGGCCGGGGAGCTGTTTTTT
V: TRBV2; size: few; D: TRBD2; J: TRBJ2-3; CDR3: CASSEGRLAGATDTQYF; DNA: TGTGCCAGCAGTGAAGGTAGACTAGCGGGAGCGACAGATACGCAGTATTTT
V: TRBV6-6; size: .; D: TRBD1; J: TRBJ2-2; CDR3: CASSSPAGGAAGELFF; DNA: TGTGCCAGCAGTTCCCCCGCAGGGGGCGCCGCCGGGGAGCTGTTTTTT
V: TRBV4-2; size: .; D: .; J: TRBJ1-5; CDR3: CASSYSNQPQHF; DNA: TGTGCCAGCAGCTATAGCAATCAGCCCCAGCATTTT
V: TRBV7-9; size: few; D: .; J: TRBJ1-1; CDR3: CASSLERVGGTEAFF; DNA: TGTGCCAGCAGCTTAGAGAGAGTAGGGGGTACTGAAGCTTTCTTT
V: TRBV10-3; size: .; D: .; J: TRBJ2-2; CDR3: CAISPDYRTGELFF; DNA: TGTGCCATCAGCCCGGACTACCGCACCGGGGAGCTGTTTTTT
V: TRBV10-2; size: .; D: TRBD2; J: TRBJ2-3; CDR3: CASRRTSGATDTQYF; DNA: TGCGCCAGCAGAAGGACTAGCGGAGCCACAGATACGCAGTATTTT
V: TRBV7-2; size: .; D: TRBD2; J: TRBJ2-3; CDR3: CASSLGLAGWDTQYF; DNA: TGTGCCAGCAGCTTAGGACTAGCGGGATGGGATACGCAGTATTTT
V: TRBV18; size: once; D: TRBD1; J: TRBJ2-7; CDR3: CASSSRTGKGEQYF; DNA: TGTGCCAGCTCATCTCGGACAGGGAAGGGCGAGCAGTACTTC
V: TRBV7-2; size: .; D: TRBD1; J: TRBJ1-4; CDR3: CASSLPAGTANEKLFF; DNA: TGTGCCAGCAGCTTACCTGCCGGGACAGCTAATGAAAAACTGTTTTTT
V: TRBV19; size: .; D: TRBD1; J: TRBJ2-1; CDR3: CATLGQVFNEQFF; DNA: TGTGCCACGCTGGGACAGGTATTCAATGAGCAGTTCTTC
V: TRBV10-2; size: .; D: TRBD1; J: TRBJ1-2; CDR3: CASSSAGGGTYGYTF; DNA: TGCGCCAGCAGCTCAGCAGGGGGCGGAACTTATGGCTACACCTTC
V: TRBV7-9; size: few; D: TRBD2; J: TRBJ2-7; CDR3: CASSLAASGGRGEQYF; DNA: TGTGCCAGCAGCTTAGCAGCTAGCGGGGGCCGGGGAGAGCAGTACTTC